Listed below are T cell receptor beta chains from one sample, sequenced in a study of beta chain features in type 1 diabetes. Sequencing used immunoSEQ multiplex PCR; TCRdb keeps in-frame clones, though not all of them. The table lists about 400,000 clones, around 12% of them singletons, with roughly 0.0097% in the top ten. Sequencing was done on a sample of naive CD4+ T cells from blood. These receptors originate from a woman aged 18-29 years with type 1 diabetes. Both conserved end residues are part of each CDR3. Fields, in order: CDR3 protein, CDR3 DNA, V gene, J gene, D gene, clone size. D genes are given only for firm matches. Where a row states a size, it is once, few, many or the class of an expanded clone; other rows omit it.

CDR3: CATSQGGNEQFF
DNA: TGTGCCACCAGCCAAGGGGGCAATGAGCAGTTCTTC
V: TRBV15
J: TRBJ2-1
D: .
size: .

CDR3: CSGDSYNEQFF
DNA: TGCAGTGGGGACAGCTACAATGAGCAGTTCTTC
V: TRBV20-1
J: TRBJ2-1
D: TRBD1
size: .

CDR3: CAWSPRTGTYNEQFF
DNA: TGTGCCTGGAGTCCTCGGACAGGGACCTACAATGAGCAGTTCTTC
V: TRBV30
J: TRBJ2-1
D: TRBD1
size: few

CDR3: CASTHRRGTEAEEQYF
DNA: TGTGCCAGCACCCACCGAAGGGGGACAGAGGCTGAAGAGCAGTACTTC
V: TRBV6-6
J: TRBJ2-7
D: TRBD1
size: .

CDR3: CASSEAGLAGGEQFF
DNA: TGTGCCAGCAGTGAAGCTGGACTAGCGGGAGGTGAGCAGTTCTTC
V: TRBV25-1
J: TRBJ2-1
D: TRBD2
size: .

CDR3: CASSLWTSGSETQYF
DNA: TGTGCCAGCAGTTTATGGACTAGCGGGAGTGAGACCCAGTACTTC
V: TRBV28
J: TRBJ2-5
D: TRBD2
size: few

CDR3: CASSLGLAGVWGEDIQYF
DNA: TGCGCCAGCAGCTTGGGATTAGCGGGAGTATGGGGTGAGGACATTCAGTACTTC
V: TRBV5-1
J: TRBJ2-4
D: TRBD2
size: few

CDR3: CASSYTGQGAYEQYF
DNA: TGTGCCAGCAGTTACACGGGACAGGGGGCTTACGAGCAGTACTTC
V: TRBV6-5
J: TRBJ2-7
D: TRBD1
size: few

CDR3: CASSQITGQDWAQHF
DNA: TGTGCCAGCAGCCAAATCACAGGACAAGACTGGGCCCAGCATTTT
V: TRBV4-2
J: TRBJ1-5
D: .
size: few

CDR3: CASSSPRDSPRDEQYF
DNA: TGTGCCAGCAGCTCCCCCCGGGACAGCCCGCGGGACGAGCAGTACTTC
V: TRBV7-2
J: TRBJ2-7
D: TRBD1
size: .

CDR3: CASSSDRNTEAFF
DNA: TGTGCCAGTAGTTCCGACAGGAACACTGAAGCTTTCTTT
V: TRBV19
J: TRBJ1-1
D: .
size: .

CDR3: CASSRRRSQETQYF
DNA: TGTGCCAGCAGCCGACGCCGGAGCCAAGAGACCCAGTACTTC
V: TRBV7-8
J: TRBJ2-5
D: .
size: .

CDR3: CASSPSLGQRAMQETQYF
DNA: TGTGCCAGCAGCCCATCCCTGGGACAGAGGGCCATGCAAGAGACCCAGTACTTC
V: TRBV9
J: TRBJ2-5
D: TRBD1
size: .

CDR3: CASSQDRGSVNSPLHF
DNA: TGTGCCAGCTCACAAGACAGGGGTTCGGTAAATTCACCCCTCCACTTT
V: TRBV18
J: TRBJ1-6
D: TRBD1
size: few

CDR3: CASSSSPGAGGELFF
DNA: TGTGCCAGCAGCTCATCGCCGGGAGCCGGCGGGGAGCTGTTTTTT
V: TRBV7-9
J: TRBJ2-2
D: .
size: few

CDR3: CASSLTWTSGSQFF
DNA: TGTGCCAGCAGCTTAACTTGGACTAGCGGGTCGCAGTTCTTC
V: TRBV7-8
J: TRBJ2-1
D: TRBD2
size: few

CDR3: CASSSLTVEETQYF
DNA: TGCGCCAGCAGCTCCCTAACAGTGGAAGAGACCCAGTACTTC
V: TRBV5-1
J: TRBJ2-5
D: .
size: .

CDR3: CASRGPSVLISGANVLTF
DNA: TGTGCCAGCCGAGGCCCATCGGTACTCATCTCTGGGGCCAACGTCCTGACTTTC
V: TRBV28
J: TRBJ2-6
D: .
size: .

CDR3: CASSPTSGGGEQFF
DNA: TGTGCCAGCAGCCCGACTAGCGGGGGGGGTGAGCAGTTCTTC
V: TRBV7-2
J: TRBJ2-1
D: TRBD2
size: .

CDR3: CASTGTGYFEQYF
DNA: TGTGCCAGCACCGGGACAGGGTATTTCGAGCAGTACTTC
V: TRBV28
J: TRBJ2-7
D: TRBD1
size: few

CDR3: CASSASGVGVLTF
DNA: TGTGCCAGCAGCGCGTCAGGTGTTGGAGTCCTGACTTTC
V: TRBV7-2
J: TRBJ2-6
D: .
size: .

CDR3: CASSRTALNTEAFF
DNA: TGTGCCAGCAGTCGGACAGCCTTGAACACTGAAGCTTTCTTT
V: TRBV28
J: TRBJ1-1
D: .
size: few

CDR3: CASSLSSTVYYEQYF
DNA: TGTGCCAGCAGTTTATCTTCGACAGTTTACTACGAGCAGTACTTC
V: TRBV27
J: TRBJ2-7
D: .
size: few

CDR3: CASSLDGGVNQPQHF
DNA: TGTGCCAGCAGCTTGGATGGGGGGGTCAATCAGCCCCAGCATTTT
V: TRBV5-4
J: TRBJ1-5
D: .
size: few